Following are 16 T cell receptor beta chains from one sample sequenced in a study of tumor and adjacent non-tumor tissue in lung cancer (dated by TCRdb to 2016 to 2018). Bulk unsorted tissue served as the source for RNA extraction, and RNA quality was assessed using a NanoDrop ND-1000 and an Agilent 2100. For the normal lung samples, distant non-tumor tissue was collected more than 3 cm away from the tumor edge. Libraries were constructed by multiplex PCR. TCRdb lists the instrument as Illumina HiSeq 2500. TCRbeta libraries were constructed through three rounds of nested PCR with primers (Table S4) according to protocols adapted from ARM-PCR. TCRdb applied fastp at Q25 and MiXCR to the public reads, then kept only in-frame beta chains. One record per CDR3 amino acid sequence lists the most common genes and DNA. The sample has around 40,000 distinct CDR3 sequences on record, over 55% of them singletons. Of the sample, 45% is held by the ten largest clones.

The material sequenced was distant non-tumor lung tissue. Receptors were obtained from a man between 45 and 60 years old with non-small cell lung cancer.

The J gene is TRBJ2-1, the V gene TRBV5-1, with 9 nucleotides matching TRBD2. CDR1 and CDR2 from the germline V gene are SGHRS and YFSETQ. The CDR3 consists of 15 residues. The V gene end was trimmed by 0 bases and the J gene end by 9 bases; junction bases not matched to a gene: 7. CDR3 loop: CASSLGLADGSEQFF. CDR3 bases: TGCGCCAGCAGCTTGGGACTAGCGGATGGAAGTGAGCAGTTCTTC. The entire variable domain, with the rest obtained from reference TRBV5-1 and TRBJ2-1, is as follows: KAGVTQTPRYLIKTRGQQVTLSCSPISGHRSVSWYQQTPGQGLQFLFEYFSETQRNKGNFPGRFSGRQFSNSRSEMNVSTLELGDSALYLCASSLGLADGSEQFFGPGTRLTVL.

Note on this clonotype: A much more abundant neighbour one base away suggests this may be a read error. The rearrangement links TRBV10-2 to TRBJ1-6, with TRBD1 identical over 7 bases. CDR3 length: 15 residues. The V gene end was trimmed by 3 bases and the J gene end by 6 bases; junction bases not matched to a gene: 5. In germline, CDR1 is WSHSY, CDR2 SAAADI. CDR3 sequence: CASSELDRLNSPLHF. CDR3 coding DNA: TGCGCCAGCAGTGAATTGGACAGGCTTAATTCACCCCTCCACTTT.

This clonotype came up many times. CDR3 in amino acids: CASSLLFYEQYF. DNA of the CDR3: TGTGCCAGCAGTTTACTTTTCTACGAGCAGTACTTC. The chain recombines TRBV12-3 or TRBV12-4 with TRBJ2-7; no definite D call. This CDR3 has 12 residues. Deletions cut 2 bases from V and 3 bases from J, with 5 bases between.

With regard to this clonotype: The CDR3 does not end in the conserved phenylalanine or tryptophan, so this is likely a read error. The CDR3: CASRLTGTEAFL. CDR3 coding DNA: TGTGCCAGCAGACTGACGGGGACTGAAGCTTTCTTA. The rearrangement uses TRBV28 and TRBJ1-1; D remains unclear. The CDR3 spans 12 residues. Germline V gene lookup returns CDR1 MDHEN and CDR2 SYDVKM. V was clipped by 6 bases and J by 5 bases, with 10 bases between them.

This clonotype was observed once. A much larger clone is a single base away; this may be a read error. The gene calls are TRBV10-2 and TRBJ2-1, with 9 bases that match TRBD2. The CDR3 totals 16 residues. Germline V lookup: CDR1 WSHSY, CDR2 SAAADI. V shed 2 bases and J 0 bases; nucleotides not matched to a gene: 2. This CDR3 reads CASSEPSGNSYNEQFF. CDR3 coding DNA: TGCGCCAGCAGTGAGCCTAGCGGGAACTCCTACAATGAGCAGTTCTTC.

The rearrangement uses TRBV19 and TRBJ1-5; D not certain. Deletions cut 7 bases from V and 5 bases from J, with 18 bases between. CDR3 length: 15 residues. Germline CDR1 reads LNHDA; CDR2 reads SQIVND (reference sequence). The CDR3 DNA sequence: TGTGCCAGTACCTCAACTTACCGACGAGATCAGCCCCAGCATTTT. Protein sequence: CASTSTYRRDQPQHF.

Concerning this clonotype itself: The conserved phenylalanine or tryptophan normally closing the CDR3 is absent here, so this likely arose from a read error. Because the CDR3's place on the DNA is in doubt, the DNA is left out and the CDR3 is given as listed by TCRdb. The J gene is TRBJ2-2, the V gene TRBV10-3. CDR1 is ENHRY and CDR2 is SYGVKD in the germline V gene. Including both end residues, the CDR3 is 18 amino acids long. CDR3 protein: CAIGERGSGPTNTGELFC.

Notes on this clonotype: The junction departs from the called germline gene at one end, perhaps through a read error. The genes are TRBV11-1 and TRBJ2-5, with D unresolved. Per the germline V gene, CDR1 is SGHAT and CDR2 is FQDESV (reference sequence). CDR3 length: 13 residues. The CDR3 loop reads CASSPRYQEIQYF. The CDR3, as DNA: TGTGCCAGCAGCCCCCGGTACCAAGAGATCCAGTACTTC.

The V gene is TRBV19, the J gene TRBJ1-5; 12 bases match TRBD1. CDR3 size: 16 residues. CDR1 and CDR2 from the germline V gene are LNHDA and SQIVND (reference sequence). The ends lost 3 bases at V and 4 bases at J; junction bases unmatched: 4. The CDR3 DNA is TGTGCCAGTAGTATGAGGGACAGGGGGCAAAATCAGCCCCAGCATTTT. As protein: CASSMRDRGQNQPQHF.

Notes on this clonotype: The junction and the germline gene differ at one end; a read error may be behind it. The chain employs TRBV11-2 and TRBJ2-3, with 7 positions matching TRBD2. The V gene's germline CDR1 is SGHAT and CDR2 FQNNGV. CDR3 length: 19 residues. CDR3 nucleotide sequence: TGTGTCAGCAGCTTATCTGGTACGGCGGGAGTACGAGGCACAGATACGCAGTATTTT. The encoded protein is CVSSLSGTAGVRGTDTQYF.

A note on this clonotype: The junction departs from germline at one end; a sequencing error may be responsible. The genes are TRBV11-2 and TRBJ2-3, with D possibly TRBD2 on 6 matching bases. CDR3 length: 12 residues. Germline V gene data show CDR1 as SGHAT and CDR2 as FQNNGV. CDR3 in DNA: TGTGCCAGCAGTTTCCCGAGACTAGTGAGAAATTTT. Residues: CASSFPRLVRNF. Complete variable domain (other parts from reference TRBV11-2 and TRBJ2-3): EAGVAQSPRYKIIEKRQSVAFWCNPISGHATLYWYQQILGQGPKLLIQFQNNGVVDDSQLPKDRFSAERLKGVDSTLKIQPAKLEDSAVYLCASSFPRLVRNFGPGTRLTVL.

This clonotype was counted ten times or more. The chain is built from TRBV20-1 and TRBJ1-5; tentative D call: TRBD1 (5 bases). Germline loops: CDR1 DFQATT, CDR2 SNEGSKA (reference sequence). Trimming shortened V by 3 bases and J by 5 bases, and 17 bases separated the two germline ends. The CDR3 is made up of 15 amino acids. The CDR3 sequence: CSASSGAGRDQPQHF. The CDR3 region has the DNA TGCAGTGCTAGCAGCGGGGCGGGTAGAGATCAGCCCCAGCATTTT.

Only one count was recorded for this clonotype. CDR3 bases: TGCGCCAGCAGCGGTCAGCAAGGTACCGACGAGCAGTACTTC. Protein: CASSGQQGTDEQYF. The chain joins TRBV10-2 to TRBJ2-7; the D is unclear. Germline CDR1 and CDR2: WSHSY and SAAADI. The CDR3 covers 14 residues. Trimming shortened V by 6 bases and J by 5 bases, and 17 bases separated the two germline ends.

The rearrangement uses TRBV28 and TRBJ2-3; 8 positions agree with TRBD2. Per the germline V gene, CDR1 is MDHEN and CDR2 is SYDVKM. The CDR3 runs to 16 residues. The trim removed 4 bases at V and 2 bases at J, leaving 8 bases unmatched. For the CDR3, the DNA is TGTGCCAGCAGTTCTCCAGCGGGGGCCTACACAGATACGCAGTATTTT. This sequence encodes CASSSPAGAYTDTQYF.

This clonotype was seen many times. CDR3 in DNA: TGTGCCAGCAGTTTAGGACTGAACACTGAAGCTTTCTTT. Amino acids: CASSLGLNTEAFF. The chain combines TRBV12-3 or TRBV12-4 with TRBJ1-1, with no clear D. The CDR3 runs 13 residues. The ends were cut back, 1 base at V and 0 bases at J, with 3 bases in the middle.

The chain couples TRBV12-3 or TRBV12-4 to TRBJ1-5, with 7 bases fitting TRBD1. This CDR3 contains 17 residues. The ends lost 0 bases at V and 4 bases at J; junction bases unmatched: 9. In DNA form, the CDR3 reads TGTGCCAGCAGTTTAGCGCCCGGGACAGCGGATAATCAGCCCCAGCATTTT. This encodes CASSLAPGTADNQPQHF.